These 21 T cell receptor beta chains were all obtained from the same sample, sequenced in a study of T-cell reconstitution after alpha-beta-depleted transplantation in children. Unique molecular identifiers were incorporated into the prepared TCRbeta library. TCRdb used MiXCR to reprocess the PCR reads, holding one entry per CDR3 protein. The profile shows 150,000 to 250,000 distinct CDR3 sequences, approximately 6% of them singletons. The material was PBMCs, obtained before TCRalphabeta/CD19-depleted stem cell transplant. The receptors here all came from a girl in the first two years of life with combined immunodeficiency, due to receive a stem cell transplant.

This clonotype was detected many times. The chain carries TRBV21-1 and TRBJ2-1; the DNA was not used to check the table's D call, TRBD1. TRBV21-1 is a recognized pseudogene. CDR3 length: 18 amino acids. The CDR3 nucleotides read TGTGCCAGCAGCAAGGGACAGGGCCAGCCCGGAGCAGGCAATGAGCAGTTCTTC. This encodes CASSKGQGQPGAGNEQFF.

This clonotype was observed at least ten times. The chain carries TRBV18 and TRBJ1-4; D ambiguous. CDR3 length equals 15 residues. Germline CDR1 reads KGHSH; CDR2 reads LQKENI. V gave up 0 bases and J gave up 8 bases, with 13 bases separating them. CDR3 nucleotide sequence: TGTGCCAGCTCACCACCTCAACCCTTAGGCGAAAAACTGTTTTTT. Amino acid sequence: CASSPPQPLGEKLFF.

In its sample, this clonotype was seen many times. The rearrangement uses TRBV10-3 and TRBJ2-7; perhaps TRBD2 as D (5 bases). Trimming took 3 bases from V and 0 from J, leaving 18 bases between them. The CDR3 is made up of 17 amino acids. Germline V gene sequence: CDR1 ENHRY, CDR2 SYGVKD. The CDR3 region is CAISETRKAESSYEQYF. As DNA, the CDR3 is TGTGCCATCAGTGAAACGCGAAAAGCGGAGAGCTCCTACGAGCAGTACTTC.

This clonotype was detected many times. CDR3 sequence: CASSSDREFYEQYF. As DNA, the CDR3 is TGTGCCAGCAGCTCGGACAGGGAGTTCTACGAGCAGTACTTC. The genes are TRBV7-6 and TRBJ2-7; TRBD1 matches at 8 bases. CDR3 size: 14 residues. Trimming took 4 bases from V and 3 from J; bases not matched to a gene: 5. CDR1 and CDR2 (germline): SGHVS, FNYEAQ.

This clonotype occurred many times. The chain is built from TRBV10-3 and TRBJ2-7, with D possibly matching TRBD1 (6 bases). Looked up from germline, CDR1 is ENHRY and CDR2 is SYGVKD. The CDR3 contains 13 residues. V was clipped by 4 bases and J by 1 base, with 8 bases between them. CDR3 sequence: CAISGDNSYEQYF. The CDR3 DNA follows: TGTGCCATCAGTGGGGACAATTCCTACGAGCAGTACTTC.

This clonotype came up many times. The chain employs TRBV7-2 and TRBJ2-7; perhaps TRBD1 as D (5 bases). CDR3 length: 13 residues. Trimming took 1 base from V and 6 from J, leaving 10 bases between them. The germline V gene has CDR1 SGHTA and CDR2 FQGNSA. The CDR3 DNA sequence: TGTGCCAGCAGCTTAGAACAGGTGAGCGAGCAGTACTTC. Translated: CASSLEQVSEQYF.

In this sample, this clonotype turned up many times. The V and J genes are TRBV29-1 and TRBJ2-7; D assignment may be TRBD1 or TRBD2 (5 bases each). The length of the CDR3 is 12 residues. In germline, CDR1 is SQVTM, CDR2 ANQGSEA. V shed 5 bases and J shed 7 bases, with 15 bases lying between them. The CDR3 region has the DNA TGCAGCGTTACCGGGACGAGACAAGAGCAGTACTTC. Its protein product is CSVTGTRQEQYF.

This chain connects TRBV4-3 to TRBJ2-2, with TRBD2 identical over 11 bases. The J segment lost 3 bases and the V segment lost 4 bases, leaving 7 bases of the junction unmatched. The CDR3 is 17 residues long. Per the germline V gene, CDR1 is LGHNA and CDR2 is YSLEER. The CDR3 region is CASSRNSGGAHTGELFF. DNA for the CDR3: TGCGCCAGCAGCCGGAATAGCGGGGGGGCGCACACCGGGGAGCTGTTTTTT.

Here the CDR3 DNA reads TGTGCCAGCAGCCGAGGGGACAGGGGGCGGTGGACTGAAGCTTTCTTT. Amino acids: CASSRGDRGRWTEAFF. The chain has TRBV7-2 and TRBJ1-1, with 12 bases identical to TRBD1. Trimming removed 5 bases from V and 5 bases from J; junction bases left unmatched: 9. The CDR3 contains 16 residues. Looked up from germline, CDR1 is SGHTA and CDR2 is FQGNSA.

This clonotype was seen at least ten times. This chain connects TRBV24-1 to TRBJ2-3; tentatively, D is TRBD1 (5 bases). Looked up from germline, CDR1 is KGHDR and CDR2 is SFDVKD. The V and J ends lost 5 bases and 3 bases respectively, with 8 bases between them. The CDR3 has 13 amino acids. The CDR3 sequence is CATSAQGTDTQYF. CDR3 bases: TGTGCCACCAGTGCCCAGGGAACAGATACGCAGTATTTT.

This clonotype was counted ten times or more. The chain employs TRBV19 and TRBJ2-1, with 8 bases identical to TRBD2. V lost 0 bases and J lost 10; bases outside the gene matches: 11. Germline V gene lookup returns CDR1 LNHDA and CDR2 SQIVND (reference sequence). The CDR3 contains 16 residues. CDR3 DNA: TGTGCCAGTAGTATAGAGCGACTAGCGACCGACGGGGAGCAGTTCTTC. Residues: CASSIERLATDGEQFF.

This clonotype has ten or more counts. The chain carries TRBV28 and TRBJ2-1, with 11 positions matching TRBD2. Germline CDR1 reads MDHEN; CDR2 reads SYDVKM. V trimming: 5 bases; J trimming: 2 bases; junction bases outside the gene matches: 8. CDR3 size: 17 residues. CDR3 in DNA: TGTGCCAGCAGTCCGCCGACTAGCGGGATAACCTACAATGAGCAGTTCTTC. Translating gives CASSPPTSGITYNEQFF. Full variable domain (missing parts from reference TRBV28 and TRBJ2-1): DVKVTQSSRYLVKRTGEKVFLECVQDMDHENMFWYRQDPGLGLRLIYFSYDVKMKEKGDIPEGYSVSREKKERFSLILESASTNQTSMYLCASSPPTSGITYNEQFFGPGTRLTVL.

This clonotype was observed at least ten times. CDR3 protein: CASSFGTGARDTQYF. The CDR3 coding sequence is TGCGCCAGCAGCTTCGGGACAGGTGCTAGGGATACGCAGTATTTT. The chain couples TRBV5-1 to TRBJ2-3; 8 bases match TRBD1. Germline V gene lookup returns CDR1 SGHRS and CDR2 YFSETQ. After removal of 2 bases from V and 6 bases from J, the junction contained 8 bases not matched to a gene. This CDR3 spans 15 amino acids.

This clonotype has at least ten counts. This chain connects TRBV2 to TRBJ2-2; D may match TRBD1 or TRBD2 (6 bases each). CDR3 length equals 21 residues. Germline V CDR1 and CDR2: SNHLY, FYNNEI. V was cut by 0 bases and J by 0 bases, with 23 bases left in between. CDR3 DNA: TGTGCCAGCAGTGAAGCGAGGGGCCCCCTTGCGGGACACGCGAACACCGGGGAGCTGTTTTTT. Protein: CASSEARGPLAGHANTGELFF.

The chain uses TRBV25-1 and TRBJ1-2; no definite D call. From germline, CDR1 is MGHDK and CDR2 SYGVNS. The CDR3 contains 13 residues. V shed 3 bases and J shed 1 base, with 6 bases lying between them. The CDR3 DNA reads as TGTGCCAGCAGTGAGGCAGATAACTATGGCTACACCTTC. The encoded protein is CASSEADNYGYTF.

This clonotype was detected many times. The chain joins TRBV7-2 to TRBJ2-5; D possibly corresponds to TRBD1 (6 bases). The CDR3 loop spans 11 amino acids. Germline assignment: CDR1 SGHTA and CDR2 FQGNSA. Trimming shortened V by 11 bases and J by 3 bases, and 10 bases separated the two germline ends. The CDR3 DNA is TGTGCCCCAAGGGGGAAAGAGACCCAGTACTTC. Protein sequence: CAPRGKETQYF.

This clonotype has ten or more counts. This rearrangement joins TRBV7-9 to TRBJ1-1; D may be TRBD1 (6 bases). There are 13 residues in the CDR3. With 1 base removed from V and 8 bases from J, the gap between germline ends came to 11 bases. Germline CDR1 and CDR2: SEHNR and FQNEAQ (reference sequence). Here the CDR3 reads CASSLEDSLEAFF. CDR3 DNA sequence: TGTGCCAGCAGCTTAGAGGACAGTTTAGAAGCTTTCTTT. Variable domain in full (rest from reference TRBV7-9 and TRBJ1-1): DTGVSQNPRHKITKRGQNVTFRCDPISEHNRLYWYRQTLGQGPEFLTYFQNEAQLEKSRLLSDRFSAERPKGSFSTLEIQRTEQGDSAMYLCASSLEDSLEAFFGQGTRLTVV.

This clonotype has a count of ten or more. The CDR3 reads CASSPRGRTSPQFF. The CDR3 DNA is TGTGCCAGCAGTCCCAGGGGAAGGACAAGCCCCCAGTTCTTC. The chain uses TRBV28 and TRBJ2-1, with D tentatively TRBD1 (6 bases). The V and J ends lost 5 bases and 13 bases respectively, with 21 bases between them. This CDR3 spans 14 amino acids. Germline CDR1 is MDHEN and CDR2 is SYDVKM. The variable domain in full, with the rest retrieved from reference TRBV28 and TRBJ2-1, is DVKVTQSSRYLVKRTGEKVFLECVQDMDHENMFWYRQDPGLGLRLIYFSYDVKMKEKGDIPEGYSVSREKKERFSLILESASTNQTSMYLCASSPRGRTSPQFFGPGTRLTVL.

This clonotype was observed at least ten times. V usage is TRBV7-9 and J usage is TRBJ2-3; 12 bases align to TRBD1. V shed 3 bases and J 4 bases; nucleotides not matched to a gene: 2. This CDR3 comprises 15 residues. Germline V gene lookup returns CDR1 SEHNR and CDR2 FQNEAQ (reference sequence). DNA of the CDR3: TGTGCCAGCAGCTTCGGGACAGGGGGCGCAGATACGCAGTATTTT. It translates to CASSFGTGGADTQYF.

This clonotype has ten or more counts. The J gene is TRBJ2-7, the V gene TRBV18; perhaps D is TRBD1 or TRBD2 (5 bases each). The V end lost 2 bases, the J end lost 2 bases, and 16 bases lay between the germline ends. Germline CDR1 is KGHSH and CDR2 is LQKENI. CDR3 length: 16 residues. CDR3: CASSPFPGTGPYEQYF. The DNA for the CDR3 is TGTGCCAGCTCACCATTCCCCGGGACCGGGCCCTACGAGCAGTACTTC.

This clonotype appeared many times. The genes are TRBV20-1 and TRBJ2-1; perhaps TRBD2 as D (6 bases). CDR1 and CDR2 (germline): DFQATT, SNEGSKA (reference sequence). CDR3 size: 15 residues. V was shortened by 3 bases and J by 8 bases, with 20 bases between the two germline ends. The CDR3 loop reads CSASGIREAIDEQFF. For the CDR3, the DNA is TGCAGTGCTAGTGGAATAAGGGAGGCAATCGATGAGCAGTTCTTC.